This is a list of T cell receptor beta chains from one sample in a study of blood T cell repertoires in COVID-19. Measured with immunoSEQ multiplex PCR; TCRdb has only the in-frame clones, and not every one. The sample has tens of thousands of clones; about four fifths are singletons. The sample taken for sequencing was peripheral blood. The receptors were sampled from an older woman with acute or convalescent COVID-19. The CDR3 runs from the conserved cysteine through the conserved F or W. D genes are given only for firm matches. Part of the rows lack a size; the others show once, few, many or a class for expanded clones.

NA,TRBD1,TRBV19,TRBJ2-2,19,TGTGCCAGTAGTTGTCCCCACGAAGGGGACAGGGGAGGCACCGGGGAGCTGTTTTTT,CASSCPHEGDRGGTGELFF
NA,NA,TRBV28,TRBJ2-1,15,TGTGCCAGCAGTTTTCGGAGCAGGGCAGACAATGAGCAGTTCTTC,CASSFRSRADNEQFF
once,NA,TRBV25-1,TRBJ2-1,16,TGTGCCAGCAGTGAATTAGGGACATTAGGCCACAATGAGCAGTTCTTC,CASSELGTLGHNEQFF
NA,TRBD1,TRBV28,TRBJ1-1,13,TGTGCCAGCAGGACGACAGGGGGCACTGAAGCTTTCTTT,CASRTTGGTEAFF
NA,TRBD2,TRBV29-1,TRBJ2-7,12,TGCAGCGTCGAGACTAGCGGATACGAGCAGTACTTC,CSVETSGYEQYF
medium-sized,NA,TRBV5-8,TRBJ1-5,16,TGTGCCAGCAGCTTGCTAGGAGGTCTTAGCAATCAGCCCCAGCATTTT,CASSLLGGLSNQPQHF
NA,TRBD1,TRBV6-5,TRBJ1-2,13,TGTGCCAGCAGTTTGGGACAGGGGGCTCGCTACACCTTC,CASSLGQGARYTF
NA,NA,TRBV5-4,TRBJ2-7,13,TGTGCCAGCAGCTCGACTGCCGCCTACGAGCAGTACTTC,CASSSTAAYEQYF
NA,NA,TRBV28,TRBJ1-1,15,TGTGCCAGCAAGCGAGGCGGAGGGCTGAACACTGAAGCTTTCTTT,CASKRGGGLNTEAFF
NA,NA,TRBV5-4,TRBJ1-2,13,TGTGCCAGCAGCTTGGAAGGGGTGACTGGCTACACCTTC,CASSLEGVTGYTF
NA,TRBD2,TRBV11-3,TRBJ2-1,14,TGTGCCAGCAGCTTAGGCGGGAGCAACAATGAGCAGTTCTTC,CASSLGGSNNEQFF
NA,TRBD1,TRBV12-3/TRBV12-4,TRBJ2-5,13,TGTGCCAGCAGAGGACAGGGTCTAGAGACCCAGTACTTC,CASRGQGLETQYF
NA,NA,TRBV10-3,TRBJ2-1,14,TGTGCCATCAGGGGAGCTGGCCCCTACAATGAGCAGTTCTTC,CAIRGAGPYNEQFF
NA,NA,TRBV11-2,TRBJ1-1,14,TGTGCCAGCAGCCTATCCACCTTGAACACTGAAGCTTTCTTT,CASSLSTLNTEAFF
few,NA,TRBV28,TRBJ1-1,12,TGTGCCAGCAGTTTATGGAAGAGGGAAGCTTTCTTT,CASSLWKREAFF
few,NA,TRBV2,TRBJ1-1,12,TGTGCCAGCAGCGGACAAAACACTGAAGCTTTCTTT,CASSGQNTEAFF
NA,TRBD2,TRBV3-1/TRBV3-2,TRBJ2-3,14,TGTGCCAGCAGCCACGACGTAGCGGGAGATACGCAGTATTTT,CASSHDVAGDTQYF
NA,TRBD2,TRBV5-1,TRBJ2-7,15,TGCGCCAGCAGCTTGGCTAGCGGGATCTCCTACGAGCAGTACTTC,CASSLASGISYEQYF
once,NA,TRBV2,TRBJ1-1,13,TGTGCCTGGAGGGGGGGGGAGGACACTGAAGCTTTCTTT,CAWRGGEDTEAFF
NA,NA,TRBV2,TRBJ2-7,13,TGTGCCAGCAGTGAACGGGGTCGTTCCGAGCAGTACTTC,CASSERGRSEQYF
NA,NA,TRBV18,TRBJ1-4,13,TGTGCCAGCTCACCATGGCAGGGGGAAAAACTGTTTTTT,CASSPWQGEKLFF
NA,TRBD1,TRBV28,TRBJ1-1,15,TGTGCCAGCAGAAGCGGGGACAGGGGGAACACTGAAGCTTTCTTT,CASRSGDRGNTEAFF
NA,TRBD1,TRBV7-9,TRBJ1-1,15,TGTGCCAGCAGCCGATGGACAGGGAGCAACACTGAAGCTTTCTTT,CASSRWTGSNTEAFF
NA,NA,TRBV28,TRBJ2-2,16,TGTGCCAGCAGTTCCCCGAGCGGCGCGGGCACCGGGGAGCTGTTTTTT,CASSSPSGAGTGELFF
NA,TRBD2,TRBV2,TRBJ2-1,15,TGTGCCAGCAGCTCAACGTGGGGGACTATAGCCGAACAGTTCTTC,CASSSTWGTIAEQFF
NA,TRBD1,TRBV19,TRBJ2-2,16,TGTGCCAGTATGGCCCAAGGACAGGGGAGCACCGGGGAGCTGTTTTTT,CASMAQGQGSTGELFF
NA,NA,TRBV30,TRBJ1-3,13,TGTGCCTGGAGTGGGTTTACAGGAAACACCATATATTTT,CAWSGFTGNTIYF
NA,NA,TRBV5-1,TRBJ2-2,14,TGCGCCAGCAGCTTGAGTCCGGGCACCGGGGAGCTGTTTTTT,CASSLSPGTGELFF
NA,NA,TRBV3-1/TRBV3-2,TRBJ2-4,16,TGTGCCAGCAGCCAAGACGTAGGTAGGCTAGCTGGGATTCAGTACTTC,CASSQDVGRLAGIQYF
NA,NA,TRBV11-2,TRBJ2-5,15,TGTGCCAGCAGCTTAGCAAGGGGGAGCCAAGAGACCCAGTACTTC,CASSLARGSQETQYF
NA,TRBD2,TRBV6-2/TRBV6-3,TRBJ2-7,13,TGTGCCAGCAGCCCCACTAGCGGTCTAGAGCAGTACTTC,CASSPTSGLEQYF
NA,NA,TRBV7-8,TRBJ1-4,15,TGTGCCAGCAGCTTCGGACTGGCCCGTAATGAAAAACTGTTTTTT,CASSFGLARNEKLFF
NA,TRBD2,TRBV27,TRBJ2-1,15,TGTGCCAGCAGCAAGGAACTAGCGGGAGCTAGTGAGCAGTTCTTC,CASSKELAGASEQFF
NA,TRBD2,TRBV6-5,TRBJ2-1,15,TGTGCCAGCAGATCTCTAGCGGGGATATACAATGAGCAGTTCTTC,CASRSLAGIYNEQFF
NA,NA,TRBV28,TRBJ2-7,11,TGTGCCACCCGGGGGTCCTACGAGCAGTACTTC,CATRGSYEQYF
few,NA,TRBV4-2,TRBJ1-1,14,TGTGCCAGCAGCCCGCAGGGGAGGGCCACTGAAGCTTTCTTT,CASSPQGRATEAFF
NA,NA,TRBV11-3,TRBJ2-3,14,TGTGCCAGCAGCTTACAGGGGAGCACAGATACGCAGTATTTT,CASSLQGSTDTQYF
NA,NA,TRBV21-1,TRBJ2-3,14,TGTGCCAGCAGCAAAGCGCGGTTGACAGATACGCAGTATTTT,CASSKARLTDTQYF
NA,TRBD2,TRBV7-2,TRBJ2-5,12,TGTGCCAGCAGCAAACCGGGAGGGACCCAGTACTTC,CASSKPGGTQYF
NA,TRBD1,TRBV3-1/TRBV3-2,TRBJ1-1,16,TGTGCCAGCAGCCAAGTTATCAGGACAGGGATCCCTGAAGCTTTCTTT,CASSQVIRTGIPEAFF